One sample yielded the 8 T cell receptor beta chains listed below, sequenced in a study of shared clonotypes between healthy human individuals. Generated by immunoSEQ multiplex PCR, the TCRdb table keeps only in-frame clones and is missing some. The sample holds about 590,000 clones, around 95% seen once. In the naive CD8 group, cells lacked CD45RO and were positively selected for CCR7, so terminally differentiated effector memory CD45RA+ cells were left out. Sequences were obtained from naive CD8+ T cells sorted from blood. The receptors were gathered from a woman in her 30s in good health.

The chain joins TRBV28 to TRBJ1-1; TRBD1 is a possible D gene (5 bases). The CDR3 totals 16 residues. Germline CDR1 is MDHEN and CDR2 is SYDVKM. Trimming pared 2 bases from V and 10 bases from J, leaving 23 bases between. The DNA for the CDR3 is TGTGCCAGCAGTTTAATCATTGTTCAGGGCTTGGACGGAGCTTTCTTT. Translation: CASSLIIVQGLDGAFF. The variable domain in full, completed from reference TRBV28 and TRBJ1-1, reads DVKVTQSSRYLVKRTGEKVFLECVQDMDHENMFWYRQDPGLGLRLIYFSYDVKMKEKGDIPEGYSVSREKKERFSLILESASTNQTSMYLCASSLIIVQGLDGAFFGQGTRLTVV.

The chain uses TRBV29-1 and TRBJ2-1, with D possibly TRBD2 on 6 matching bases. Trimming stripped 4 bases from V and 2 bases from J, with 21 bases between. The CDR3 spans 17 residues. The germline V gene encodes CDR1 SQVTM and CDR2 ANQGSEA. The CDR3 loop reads CSVVGLTGERTYNEQFF. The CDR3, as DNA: TGCAGCGTTGTTGGCCTCACGGGAGAGAGGACCTACAATGAGCAGTTCTTC.

The DNA for the CDR3 is TGTGCCAGCTATGGTTTAGCACCCTACAATGAGCAGTTCTTC. Translation gives CASYGLAPYNEQFF. This chain uses TRBV2 with TRBJ2-1; no firm D call. The V end lost 8 bases, the J end lost 2 bases, and 13 bases lay between the germline ends. CDR3 length equals 14 residues. CDR1 is SNHLY, CDR2 FYNNEI, per germline. The entire variable domain, with the rest obtained from reference TRBV2 and TRBJ2-1, is as follows: EPEVTQTPSHQVTQMGQEVILRCVPISNHLYFYWYRQILGQKVEFLVSFYNNEISEKSEIFDDQFSVERPDGSNFTLKIRSTKLEDSAMYFCASYGLAPYNEQFFGPGTRLTVL.

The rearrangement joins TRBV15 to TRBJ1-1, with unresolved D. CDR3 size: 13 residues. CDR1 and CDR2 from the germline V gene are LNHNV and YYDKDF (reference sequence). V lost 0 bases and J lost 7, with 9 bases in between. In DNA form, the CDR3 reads TGTGCCACCAGCAGAGAGGTAGGTAGTGAAGCTTTCTTT. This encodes CATSREVGSEAFF.

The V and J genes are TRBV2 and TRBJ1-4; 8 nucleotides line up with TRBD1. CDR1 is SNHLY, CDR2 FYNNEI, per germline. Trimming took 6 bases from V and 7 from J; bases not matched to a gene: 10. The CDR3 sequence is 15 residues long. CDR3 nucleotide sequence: TGTGCCAGCAGAGATACAGGGGGGGGTTTTGAAAAACTGTTTTTT. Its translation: CASRDTGGGFEKLFF.

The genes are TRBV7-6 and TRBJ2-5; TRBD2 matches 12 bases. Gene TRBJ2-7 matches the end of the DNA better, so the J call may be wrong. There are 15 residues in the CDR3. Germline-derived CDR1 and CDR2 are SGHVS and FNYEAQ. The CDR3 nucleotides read TGTGCCAGCAGCCCCGGACTAGCGGGAAGTGTCGAGCAGTACTTC. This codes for CASSPGLAGSVEQYF.

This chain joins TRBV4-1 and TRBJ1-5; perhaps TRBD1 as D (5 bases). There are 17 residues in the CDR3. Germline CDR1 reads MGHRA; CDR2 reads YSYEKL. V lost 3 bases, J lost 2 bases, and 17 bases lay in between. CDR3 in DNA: TGCGCCAGCAGCCACCCAGGGATGGATGGTCGCAATCAGCCCCAGCATTTT. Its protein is CASSHPGMDGRNQPQHF.

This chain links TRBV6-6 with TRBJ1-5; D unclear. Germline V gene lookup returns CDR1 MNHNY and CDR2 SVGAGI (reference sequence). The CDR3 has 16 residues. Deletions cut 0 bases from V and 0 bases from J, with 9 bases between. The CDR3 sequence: CASSYSKGYSNQPQHF. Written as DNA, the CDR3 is TGTGCCAGCAGTTACTCGAAGGGTTATAGCAATCAGCCCCAGCATTTT.